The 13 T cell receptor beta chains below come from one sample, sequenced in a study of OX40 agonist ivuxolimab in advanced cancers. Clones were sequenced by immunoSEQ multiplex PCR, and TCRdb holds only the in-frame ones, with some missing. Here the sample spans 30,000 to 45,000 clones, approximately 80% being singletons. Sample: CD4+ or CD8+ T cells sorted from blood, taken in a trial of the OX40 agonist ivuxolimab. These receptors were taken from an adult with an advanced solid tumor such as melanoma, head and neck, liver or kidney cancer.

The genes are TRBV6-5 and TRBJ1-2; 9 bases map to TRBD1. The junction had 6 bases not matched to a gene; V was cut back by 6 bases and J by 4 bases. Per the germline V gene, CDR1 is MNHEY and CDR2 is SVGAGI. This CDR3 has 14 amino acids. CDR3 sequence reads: CASRTTGQGYGYTF. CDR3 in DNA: TGTGCCAGCAGGACCACGGGACAGGGCTATGGCTACACCTTC.

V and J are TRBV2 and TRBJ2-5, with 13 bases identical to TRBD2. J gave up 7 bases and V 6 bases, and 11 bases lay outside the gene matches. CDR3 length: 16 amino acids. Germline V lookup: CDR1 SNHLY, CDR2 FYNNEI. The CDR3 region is CASRDGTSGALGTQYF. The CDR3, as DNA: TGTGCCAGCAGAGACGGGACTAGCGGGGCTCTCGGGACCCAGTACTTC. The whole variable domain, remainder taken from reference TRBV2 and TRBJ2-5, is EPEVTQTPSHQVTQMGQEVILRCVPISNHLYFYWYRQILGQKVEFLVSFYNNEISEKSEIFDDQFSVERPDGSNFTLKIRSTKLEDSAMYFCASRDGTSGALGTQYFGPGTRLLVL.

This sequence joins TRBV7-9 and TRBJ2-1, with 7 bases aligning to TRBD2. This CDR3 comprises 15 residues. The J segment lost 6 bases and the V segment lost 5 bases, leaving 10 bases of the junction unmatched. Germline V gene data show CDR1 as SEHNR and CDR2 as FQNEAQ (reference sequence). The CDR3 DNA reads TGTGCCAGCAGCCCACCCCCAGCGGGGACCAATGAGCAGTTCTTC. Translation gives CASSPPPAGTNEQFF.

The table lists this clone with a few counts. The CDR3 DNA is TGTGCCAGCAGCATCGACCGCCTCCGCTACACCTTC. It encodes CASSIDRLRYTF. The chain couples TRBV27 to TRBJ1-2; unclear D gene. This CDR3 has 12 residues. CDR1 MNHEY and CDR2 SMNVEV come from the germline V gene (reference sequence). Trimming took 6 bases from V and 9 from J, leaving 14 bases between them.

CDR3 amino acids: CATETGGYGYTF. CDR3 bases: TGTGCCACCGAGACAGGGGGCTATGGCTACACCTTC. The gene calls are TRBV6-5 and TRBJ1-2; TRBD1 matches 9 bases. The CDR3 spans 12 residues. The junction had 4 bases not matched to a gene; V was cut back by 10 bases and J by 4 bases. From germline, CDR1 is MNHEY and CDR2 SVGAGI.

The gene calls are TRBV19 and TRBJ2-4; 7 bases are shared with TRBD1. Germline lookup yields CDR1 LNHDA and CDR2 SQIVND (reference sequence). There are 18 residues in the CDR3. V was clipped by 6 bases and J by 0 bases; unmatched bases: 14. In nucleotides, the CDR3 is TGTGCCAGTAGAAACCCGGGACAGACAACCTTAGCCAAAAACATTCAGTACTTC. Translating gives CASRNPGQTTLAKNIQYF.

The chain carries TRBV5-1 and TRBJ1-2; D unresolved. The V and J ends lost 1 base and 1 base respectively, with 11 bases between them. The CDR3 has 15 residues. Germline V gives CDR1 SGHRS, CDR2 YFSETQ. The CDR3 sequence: CASSLIGQDNYGYTF. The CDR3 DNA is TGCGCCAGCAGCTTGATCGGGCAGGATAACTATGGCTACACCTTC.

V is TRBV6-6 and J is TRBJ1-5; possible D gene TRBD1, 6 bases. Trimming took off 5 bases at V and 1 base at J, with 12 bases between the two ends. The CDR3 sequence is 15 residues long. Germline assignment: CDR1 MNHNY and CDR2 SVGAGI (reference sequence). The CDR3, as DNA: TGTGCCAGCAGTCCCAGGGGTTCCAGCAATCAGCCCCAGCATTTT. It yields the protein CASSPRGSSNQPQHF.

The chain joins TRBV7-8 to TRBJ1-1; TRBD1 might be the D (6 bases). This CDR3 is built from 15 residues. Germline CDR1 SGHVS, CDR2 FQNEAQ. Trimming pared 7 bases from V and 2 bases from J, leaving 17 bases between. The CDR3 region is CASKPWRQANTEAFF. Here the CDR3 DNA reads TGTGCCAGCAAACCATGGCGACAGGCCAACACTGAAGCTTTCTTT.

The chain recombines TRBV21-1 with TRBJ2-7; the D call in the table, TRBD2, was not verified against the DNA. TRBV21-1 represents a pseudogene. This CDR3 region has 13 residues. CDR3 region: CASILLASYEQYF. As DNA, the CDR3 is TGTGCCAGCATCCTACTAGCGTCATACGAGCAGTACTTC.

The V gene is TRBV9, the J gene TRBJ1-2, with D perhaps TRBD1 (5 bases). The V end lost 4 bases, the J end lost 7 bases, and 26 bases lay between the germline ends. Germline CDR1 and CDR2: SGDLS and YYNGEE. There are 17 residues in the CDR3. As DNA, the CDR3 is TGTGCCAGCAGCACACCCCGAGCAGGGAGCCAACCGTTTGGCTACACCTTC. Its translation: CASSTPRAGSQPFGYTF.

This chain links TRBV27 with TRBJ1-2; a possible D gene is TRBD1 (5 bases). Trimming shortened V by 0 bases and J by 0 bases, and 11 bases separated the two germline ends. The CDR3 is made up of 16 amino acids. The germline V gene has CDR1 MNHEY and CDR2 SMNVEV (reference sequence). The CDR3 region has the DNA TGTGCCAGCAGTTTATCGGGGGTGGGAGCTAACTATGGCTACACCTTC. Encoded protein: CASSLSGVGANYGYTF.

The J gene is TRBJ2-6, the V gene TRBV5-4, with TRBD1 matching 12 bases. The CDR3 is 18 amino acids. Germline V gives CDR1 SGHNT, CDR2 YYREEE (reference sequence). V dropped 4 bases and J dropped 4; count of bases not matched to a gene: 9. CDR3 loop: CASSASGQGARGANVLTF. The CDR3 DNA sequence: TGTGCCAGCAGCGCATCGGGACAGGGGGCGCGGGGGGCCAACGTCCTGACTTTC.